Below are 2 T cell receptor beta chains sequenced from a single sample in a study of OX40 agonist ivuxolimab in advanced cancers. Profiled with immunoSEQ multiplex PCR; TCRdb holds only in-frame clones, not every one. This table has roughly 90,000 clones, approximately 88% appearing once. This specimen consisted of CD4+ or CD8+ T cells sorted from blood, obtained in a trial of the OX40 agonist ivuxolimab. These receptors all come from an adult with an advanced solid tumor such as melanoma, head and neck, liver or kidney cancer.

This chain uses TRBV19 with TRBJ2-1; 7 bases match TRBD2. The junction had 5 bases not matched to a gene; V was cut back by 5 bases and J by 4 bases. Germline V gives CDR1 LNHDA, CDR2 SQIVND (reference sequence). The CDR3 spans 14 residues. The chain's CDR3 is CASSRSSGYNEQFF. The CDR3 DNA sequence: TGTGCCAGTAGTCGATCTAGCGGATACAATGAGCAGTTCTTC.

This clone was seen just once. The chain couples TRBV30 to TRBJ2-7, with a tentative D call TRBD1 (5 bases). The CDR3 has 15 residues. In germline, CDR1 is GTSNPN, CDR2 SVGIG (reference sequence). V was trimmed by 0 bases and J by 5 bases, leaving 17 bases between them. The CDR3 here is CAWSVPVGRMDEQYF. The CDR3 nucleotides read TGTGCCTGGAGTGTCCCCGTGGGGCGCATGGACGAGCAGTACTTC. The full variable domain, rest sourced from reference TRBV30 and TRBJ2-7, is SQTIHQWPATLVQPVGSPLSLECTVEGTSNPNLYWYRQAAGRGLQLLFYSVGIGQISSEVPQNLSASRPQDRQFILSSKKLLLSDSGFYLCAWSVPVGRMDEQYFGPGTRLTVT.